This entry is about one TCR beta chain. This specimen belongs to a study of naive and memory T cell subsets. CDR3 length: 13 amino acids. The ends lost 3 bases at V and 7 bases at J; junction bases unmatched: 5. Germline lookup yields CDR1 MNHNS and CDR2 SASEGT. CD4+ T cell IFNgamma after overnight CMV lysate exposure gave donor CMV status. Cells stained for CD3, CD4, CD8, CD45RA and CD27 were sorted into four subsets. EMRA cells were CD45RA+CD27-, and effector memory cells CD45RA-CD27-. Both TRBC1 and TRBC2 were covered by a beta constant-region primer of two equimolar oligonucleotides. The ligated cDNA underwent four PCR rounds using SP2 and nested alpha and beta constant-region primers. Ligation attached a single-stranded oligonucleotide with a 12-nucleotide UMI and the SP2 primer to the cDNA 3' end. TCRdb independently ran MiXCR on the UMI-ligation and nested PCR reads; one entry per CDR3 protein. The table lists over 25,000 distinct CDR3 sequences, around a sixth of them singletons, with around 3.4% in the top ten.

This receptor was identified in a human donor in good health. Material: effector memory CD4+ T cells from blood. The subset here: effector memory, CD45RA- CD27-. This sequence joins TRBV6-1 and TRBJ1-1, with 7 bases fitting TRBD1. The CDR3 bases are TGTGCCAGCAGTGAGGGGTGGACAGGTGAAGCTTTCTTT. Translation gives CASSEGWTGEAFF.